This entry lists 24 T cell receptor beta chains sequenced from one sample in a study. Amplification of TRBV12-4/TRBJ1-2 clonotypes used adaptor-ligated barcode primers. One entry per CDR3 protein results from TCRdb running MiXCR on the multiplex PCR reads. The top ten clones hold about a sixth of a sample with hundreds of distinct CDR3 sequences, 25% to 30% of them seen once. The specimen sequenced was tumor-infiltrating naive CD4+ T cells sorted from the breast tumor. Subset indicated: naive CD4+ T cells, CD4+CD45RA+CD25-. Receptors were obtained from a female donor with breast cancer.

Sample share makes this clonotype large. The CDR3 loop reads CASSFGGDRYGYTF. Written as DNA, the CDR3 is TGTGCCAGCAGTTTCGGAGGGGACCGGTATGGCTACACCTTC. The J gene is TRBJ1-2, the V gene TRBV12-3 or TRBV12-4, with D possibly matching TRBD1 (5 bases). The CDR3 has 14 amino acids. The V end lost 3 bases, the J end lost 5 bases, and 13 bases lay between the germline ends.

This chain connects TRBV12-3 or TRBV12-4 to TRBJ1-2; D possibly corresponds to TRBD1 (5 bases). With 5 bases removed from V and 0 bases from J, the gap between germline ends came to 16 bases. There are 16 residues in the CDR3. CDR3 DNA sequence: TGTGCCAGCAGTCCCCGGGGCAACAACGCTAACTATGGCTACACCTTC. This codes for CASSPRGNNANYGYTF.

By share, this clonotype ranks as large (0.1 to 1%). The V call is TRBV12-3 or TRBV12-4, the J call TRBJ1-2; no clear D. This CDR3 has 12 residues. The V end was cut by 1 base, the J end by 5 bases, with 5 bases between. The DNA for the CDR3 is TGTGCCAGCAGTTTAGATCGGTATGGCTACACCTTC. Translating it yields CASSLDRYGYTF.

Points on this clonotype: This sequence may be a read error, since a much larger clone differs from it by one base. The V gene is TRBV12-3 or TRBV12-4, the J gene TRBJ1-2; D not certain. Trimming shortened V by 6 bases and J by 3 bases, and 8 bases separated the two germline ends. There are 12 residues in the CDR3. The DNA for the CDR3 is TGTGCCAGCAGGGATGCGGACTATGGCTACACCTTC. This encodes CASRDADYGYTF.

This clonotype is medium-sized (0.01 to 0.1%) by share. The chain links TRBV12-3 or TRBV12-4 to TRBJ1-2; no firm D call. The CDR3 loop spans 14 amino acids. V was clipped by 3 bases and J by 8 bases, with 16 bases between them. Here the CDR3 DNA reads TGTGCCAGCAGTTTTGAGGGAGGAAAGTTCGGCTACACCTTC. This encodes CASSFEGGKFGYTF.

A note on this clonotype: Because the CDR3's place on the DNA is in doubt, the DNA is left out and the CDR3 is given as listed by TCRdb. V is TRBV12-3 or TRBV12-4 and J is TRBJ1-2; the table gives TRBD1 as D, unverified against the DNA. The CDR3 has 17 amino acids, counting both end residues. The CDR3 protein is CAISSFGTGAALGGHTF.

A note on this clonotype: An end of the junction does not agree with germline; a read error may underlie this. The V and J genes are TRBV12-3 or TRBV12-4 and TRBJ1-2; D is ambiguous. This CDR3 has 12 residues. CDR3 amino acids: CASRSRLYGCTF. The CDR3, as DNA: TGTGCCAGCAGGAGCCGGCTATATGGCTGCACCTTC.

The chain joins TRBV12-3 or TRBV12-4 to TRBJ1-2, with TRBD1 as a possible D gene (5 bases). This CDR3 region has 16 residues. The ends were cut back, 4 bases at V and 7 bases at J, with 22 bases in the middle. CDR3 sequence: CASSSTAAGLGCGYTF. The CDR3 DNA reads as TGTGCCAGCAGTTCAACGGCCGCGGGGCTTGGGTGTGGCTACACCTTC.

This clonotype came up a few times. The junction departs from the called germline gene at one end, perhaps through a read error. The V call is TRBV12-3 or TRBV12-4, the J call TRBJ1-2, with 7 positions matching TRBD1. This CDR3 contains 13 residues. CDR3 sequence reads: CASGSSPGTVHFF. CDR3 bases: TGTGCCAGCGGTTCGAGTCCCGGGACAGTTCATTTCTTC.

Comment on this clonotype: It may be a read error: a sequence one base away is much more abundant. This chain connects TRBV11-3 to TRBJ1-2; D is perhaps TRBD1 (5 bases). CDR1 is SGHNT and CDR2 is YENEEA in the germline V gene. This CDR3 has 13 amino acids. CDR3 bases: TGTGCCAGCAGCTTAGGCGGGGCATATGGCTGCACCTTC. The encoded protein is CASSLGGAYGCTF.

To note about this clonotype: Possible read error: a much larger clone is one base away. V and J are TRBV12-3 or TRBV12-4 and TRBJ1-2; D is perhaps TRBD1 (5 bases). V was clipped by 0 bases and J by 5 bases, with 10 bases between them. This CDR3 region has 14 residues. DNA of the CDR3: TGTGCCAGCAGTTTAGCCGGGGCAGGGTATGGCTACACCTTC. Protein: CASSLAGAGYGYTF.

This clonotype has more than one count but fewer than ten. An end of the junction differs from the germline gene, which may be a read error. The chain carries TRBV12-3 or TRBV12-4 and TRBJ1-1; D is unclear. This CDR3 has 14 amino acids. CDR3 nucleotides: TGTGCCACCAGTCCCAGACTGAAGAACACTGAAGCTTTCTTT. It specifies CATSPRLKNTEAFF.

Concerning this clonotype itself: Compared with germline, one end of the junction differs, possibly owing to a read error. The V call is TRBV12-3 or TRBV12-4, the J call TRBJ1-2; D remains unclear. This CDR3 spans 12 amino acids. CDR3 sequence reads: CASSISSYGCTF. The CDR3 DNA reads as TGTGCCAGCAGTATCTCTTCTTATGGCTGCACCTTC.

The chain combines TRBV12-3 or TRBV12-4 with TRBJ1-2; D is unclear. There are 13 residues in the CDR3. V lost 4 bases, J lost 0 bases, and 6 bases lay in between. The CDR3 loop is CASSYKPNYGYTF. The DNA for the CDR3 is TGTGCCAGCAGTTACAAGCCTAACTATGGCTACACCTTC.

The CDR3 nucleotides read TGTGCCAGCAGTTTAAAGTGCGGCCCATATGGCTACACCTTC. Its protein is CASSLKCGPYGYTF. J is TRBJ1-2 and V is TRBV12-3 or TRBV12-4; D gene uncertain. The V end was cut by 2 bases, the J end by 5 bases, with 12 bases between. This CDR3 region has 14 residues.

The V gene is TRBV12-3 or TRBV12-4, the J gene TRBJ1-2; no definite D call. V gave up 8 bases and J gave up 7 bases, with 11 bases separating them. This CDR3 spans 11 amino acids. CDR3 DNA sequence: TGTGCCAGCGGGCTTGGGTGTGGCTACACCTTC. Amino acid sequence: CASGLGCGYTF.

Written as DNA, the CDR3 is TGTGCCAGCAGTCAAACTGGGTGCTACACCTTC. Its translation: CASSQTGCYTF. The chain carries TRBV12-3 or TRBV12-4 and TRBJ1-2, with D unclear. V dropped 5 bases and J dropped 9 bases, with 10 bases sitting between them. This CDR3 has 11 residues.

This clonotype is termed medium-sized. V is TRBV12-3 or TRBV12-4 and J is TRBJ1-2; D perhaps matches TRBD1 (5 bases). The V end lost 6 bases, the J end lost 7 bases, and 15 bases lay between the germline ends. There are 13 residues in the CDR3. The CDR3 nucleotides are TGTGCCAGCAGGGCAGGGTCCCTGGGTGGCTACACCTTC. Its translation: CASRAGSLGGYTF.

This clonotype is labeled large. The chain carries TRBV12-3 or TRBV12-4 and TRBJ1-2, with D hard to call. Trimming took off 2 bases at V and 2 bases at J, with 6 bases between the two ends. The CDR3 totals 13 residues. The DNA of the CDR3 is TGTGCCAGCAGTTTACAGGAGAACTATGGCTACACCTTC. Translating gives CASSLQENYGYTF.

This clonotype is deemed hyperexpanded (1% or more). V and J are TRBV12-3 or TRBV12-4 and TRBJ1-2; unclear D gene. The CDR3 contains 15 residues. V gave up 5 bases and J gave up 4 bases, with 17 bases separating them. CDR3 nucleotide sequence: TGTGCCAGCAGTCAGGCTACAGCCGACATCTATGGCTACACCTTC. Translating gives CASSQATADIYGYTF.

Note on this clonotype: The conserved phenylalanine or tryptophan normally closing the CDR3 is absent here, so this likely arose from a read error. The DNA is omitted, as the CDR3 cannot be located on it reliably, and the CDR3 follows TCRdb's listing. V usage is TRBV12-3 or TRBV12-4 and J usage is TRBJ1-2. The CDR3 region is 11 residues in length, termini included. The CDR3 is CASVIGSGCTI.

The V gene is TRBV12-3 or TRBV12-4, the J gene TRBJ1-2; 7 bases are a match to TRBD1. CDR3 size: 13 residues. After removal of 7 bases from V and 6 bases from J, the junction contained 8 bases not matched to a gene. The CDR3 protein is CASTPRDRDGYTF. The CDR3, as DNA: TGTGCCAGCACCCCGAGGGACAGAGATGGCTACACCTTC.

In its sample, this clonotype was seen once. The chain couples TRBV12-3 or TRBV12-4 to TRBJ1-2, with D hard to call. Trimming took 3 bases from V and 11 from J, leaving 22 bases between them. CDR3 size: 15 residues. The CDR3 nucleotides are TGTGCCAGCAGTTTGGGGTTCATCAGAGAGGTTGGTTACACCTTC. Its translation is CASSLGFIREVGYTF.

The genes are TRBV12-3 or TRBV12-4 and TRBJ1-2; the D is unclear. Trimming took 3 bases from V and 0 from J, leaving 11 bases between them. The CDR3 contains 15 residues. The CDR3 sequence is CASSFSQAANYGYTF. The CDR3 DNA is TGTGCCAGCAGTTTCTCCCAGGCGGCTAACTATGGCTACACCTTC.